The clone carrying this T cell receptor beta chain appeared a few times. Transcripts of RNA were the source for amplifying TCR beta CDR3 regions. HTBI primers served in a first-round RT-PCR, which a second-round multiplex PCR followed. TCRdb re-called the multiplex PCR reads through MiXCR, storing one row per CDR3 protein. The table lists 300,000 to 450,000 distinct CDR3 sequences, about 17% of them singletons. CDR3 length: 16 amino acids. V lost 3 bases to trimming and J lost 3 bases, with 18 bases between them. The sample originates from a study of Graves' ophthalmopathy and Graves' hyperthyroidism. Orbital computed tomography, together with clinical symptoms, serum thyroxine, TRAb and thyroid ultrasound, was used for diagnosis.

The rearrangement joins TRBV12-3 or TRBV12-4 to TRBJ2-7, with D unclear. This receptor was taken from an adult woman with stable Graves' hyperthyroidism. Sequenced sample: peripheral blood. DNA for the CDR3: TGTGCCAGCAGTTTTTGCCCCCCCGCAATCTGCTACGAGCAGTACTTC. Protein product: CASSFCPPAICYEQYF.